This T cell receptor beta chain emerged from a study of shared clonotypes between healthy human individuals. On the study more broadly: Ranging from 18 to 49 in age, donors were a couple of women and a few men.

Germline lookup yields CDR1 LNHDA and CDR2 SQIVND (reference sequence). CDR3 length: 14 amino acids. Losses at the gene ends were 7 bases for V and 5 bases for J; bases not matched to a gene: 8. Here immunoSEQ multiplex PCR was the method, and the copy in TCRdb shows in-frame clones only, minus some. The sample holds roughly 2.6 million clones; approximately 92% are singletons and the top ten take over 0.12%. CD4+ cells were split into CD45RA+ naive and CD45RA-negative memory subsets. Turning to this clone: What it binds is unknown.

The study's findings and limits: Sample collection involved blood only; tissue repertoires are likely different.

This chain links TRBV19 with TRBJ2-3; 8 nucleotides align to TRBD2. The TCR originated in a man between 18 and 35 years old in good health. The sequencing sample was made of naive CD4+ T cells sorted from blood. Described subset: CD45RA+ positively selected. This chain's CDR3 is CASKASGGRDTQYF. The CDR3, as DNA: TGTGCCAGTAAAGCATCGGGGGGGCGAGATACGCAGTATTTT.